The 30 T cell receptor beta chains presented below share a single source sample, sequenced in a study of CD8 T cells in Susac syndrome. It was with random hexamers that roughly 0.45 to 1 ug RNA was reverse transcribed. TCRdb reprocessed the immunoSEQ multiplex PCR reads via MiXCR and lists one record per CDR3 protein. This sample carries some 100,000 distinct CDR3 sequences, around 90% of them seen once, and the ten largest clones take around 0.15%. Sequencing input: CD4+ T cells from PBMCs. The receptors here all came from a human donor in good health.

The J gene is TRBJ2-3, the V gene TRBV6-5; TRBD2 aligns across 9 bases. Trimming took 3 bases from V and 6 from J; bases not matched to a gene: 7. CDR1 and CDR2 from the germline V gene are MNHEY and SVGAGI. The CDR3 sequence is 15 residues long. Here the CDR3 reads CASSYSGLATDTQYF. For the CDR3, the DNA is TGTGCCAGCAGTTATTCGGGACTAGCAACGGATACGCAGTATTTT.

CDR3 in amino acids: CASTRTVNTEAFF. CDR3 coding DNA: TGTGCCAGCACCCGGACAGTCAACACTGAAGCTTTCTTT. The chain has TRBV12-3 or TRBV12-4 and TRBJ1-1; possibly TRBD1 for D (6 bases). This CDR3 spans 13 amino acids. Trimming pared 7 bases from V and 2 bases from J, leaving 11 bases between.

The V gene is TRBV19, the J gene TRBJ2-2; D is possibly TRBD2 (5 bases). Germline assignment: CDR1 LNHDA and CDR2 SQIVND (reference sequence). The CDR3 has 16 amino acids. V was trimmed by 3 bases and J by 1 base, leaving 12 bases between them. The CDR3 DNA follows: TGTGCCAGTAGTATCCCCGGACTGAAGAACACCGGGGAGCTGTTTTTT. The encoded protein is CASSIPGLKNTGELFF.

Only a few counts were recorded for this clonotype. The chain employs TRBV12-3 or TRBV12-4 and TRBJ2-1; no clear D. Trimming took 4 bases from V and 6 from J, leaving 10 bases between them. There are 13 residues in the CDR3. This CDR3 is CASSYSGPNEQFF. The CDR3 DNA reads as TGTGCCAGCAGTTACTCCGGCCCCAATGAGCAGTTCTTC.

This chain joins TRBV7-2 and TRBJ2-3, with 9 bases matching TRBD2. This CDR3 contains 16 residues. Unmatched junction bases numbered 5, after V lost 2 bases and J lost 2 bases. The germline V gene has CDR1 SGHTA and CDR2 FQGNSA. The CDR3 is CASSLPRLADTDTQYF. The CDR3 DNA is TGTGCCAGCAGCTTACCGAGACTAGCGGACACAGATACGCAGTATTTT.

This clonotype was counted a single time. The rearrangement joins TRBV29-1 to TRBJ1-1; TRBD1 matches at 7 bases. Germline V gene sequence: CDR1 SQVTM, CDR2 ANQGSEA. The length of the CDR3 is 13 residues. V was clipped by 6 bases and J by 7 bases; unmatched bases: 11. As DNA, the CDR3 is TGCAGCGTCAGACGTAGGGGGCTGAGTGAAGCTTTCTTT. Amino acid sequence: CSVRRRGLSEAFF.

The V call is TRBV7-9, the J call TRBJ2-5; perhaps TRBD2 as D (5 bases). Trimming left V 2 bases short and J 2 bases short, with 12 bases between. Looked up from germline, CDR1 is SEHNR and CDR2 is FQNEAQ (reference sequence). The CDR3 is 15 amino acids. In DNA form, the CDR3 reads TGTGCCAGCAGCTTACGGGGTAGGGAACAAGAGACCCAGTACTTC. Translated: CASSLRGREQETQYF.

V usage is TRBV6-5 and J usage is TRBJ1-2; possible D gene TRBD1, 6 bases. Germline V gives CDR1 MNHEY, CDR2 SVGAGI. There are 15 residues in the CDR3. Trimming removed 2 bases from V and 4 bases from J, with 14 bases in between. CDR3 bases: TGTGCCAGCAGTTACACCGCAGGGGTCGGCTATGGCTACACCTTC. Translating gives CASSYTAGVGYGYTF.

This clonotype showed up just once. The gene calls are TRBV7-8 and TRBJ2-3; D call uncertain. The CDR3 has 13 amino acids. The germline V gene encodes CDR1 SGHVS and CDR2 FQNEAQ. V lost 0 bases, J lost 6 bases, and 7 bases lay in between. CDR3 sequence: CASSLAVRDTQYF. DNA of the CDR3: TGTGCCAGCAGCTTAGCGGTGAGGGATACGCAGTATTTT.

The CDR3 bases are TGTGCCAGCAGCTCAGCAGGGGGCTATGGCTACACCTTC. Translated, it gives CASSSAGGYGYTF. The chain has TRBV5-4 and TRBJ1-2; the match to TRBD1 covers 7 bases. With V trimmed by 3 bases and J by 4 bases, 3 bases remained unmatched. CDR3 size: 13 residues. Germline assignment: CDR1 SGHNT and CDR2 YYREEE (reference sequence).

The rearrangement links TRBV29-1 to TRBJ1-2; TRBD1 might be the D (5 bases). V shed 0 bases and J shed 2 bases, with 10 bases lying between them. The CDR3 contains 14 residues. Germline V gene lookup returns CDR1 SQVTM and CDR2 ANQGSEA. As DNA, the CDR3 is TGCAGCGTTGAAGATCGAGGGGCCAACTATGGCTACACCTTC. It translates to CSVEDRGANYGYTF.

This clonotype was seen just once. The rearrangement uses TRBV19 and TRBJ2-7, with D perhaps given as TRBD1 or TRBD2 (5 bases each). The V and J ends lost 5 bases and 6 bases respectively, with 20 bases between them. Germline-derived CDR1 and CDR2 are LNHDA and SQIVND (reference sequence). The CDR3 loop spans 15 amino acids. CDR3 sequence reads: CASSVSGTSPAEQYF. CDR3 in DNA: TGTGCCAGTAGTGTCTCCGGGACCTCTCCCGCCGAGCAGTACTTC.

The rearrangement uses TRBV5-6 and TRBJ2-5; 10 nucleotides align to TRBD1. The CDR3 sequence is 18 residues long. The J segment lost 1 base and the V segment lost 2 bases, leaving 11 bases of the junction unmatched. From germline, CDR1 is SGHDT and CDR2 YYEEEE. The CDR3 protein is CASSLLGQGTAFQETQYF. The CDR3 nucleotides are TGTGCCAGCAGCTTATTGGGACAGGGGACAGCGTTCCAAGAGACCCAGTACTTC.

The chain recombines TRBV6-6 with TRBJ2-2; tentative D call: TRBD1 (6 bases). Trimming shortened V by 4 bases and J by 6 bases, and 12 bases separated the two germline ends. This CDR3 has 14 residues. CDR1 and CDR2 from the germline V gene are MNHNY and SVGAGI (reference sequence). The CDR3 here is CASSSGRGAGELFF. CDR3 bases: TGTGCCAGCAGTTCCGGCAGGGGCGCCGGGGAGCTGTTTTTT.

This rearrangement joins TRBV14 to TRBJ2-1, with D unresolved. The CDR3 contains 16 residues. Trimming removed 3 bases at V and 7 bases at J, with 19 bases between. The germline CDR1 and CDR2 sequences are SGHDN and FVKESK. The CDR3 spells CASSQLPGRSNNEQFF. As DNA, the CDR3 is TGTGCCAGCAGCCAGCTCCCGGGCAGGTCTAATAATGAGCAGTTCTTC.

This clonotype has just one count. The J gene is TRBJ1-5, the V gene TRBV19, with 8 positions matching TRBD1. The CDR3 length is 14 residues. V lost 7 bases and J lost 2; bases outside the gene matches: 4. Germline V CDR1 and CDR2: LNHDA, SQIVND (reference sequence). The CDR3 protein is CASTETGGNQPQHF. The CDR3 nucleotides read TGTGCCAGTACCGAGACAGGGGGCAATCAGCCCCAGCATTTT.

The CDR3: CASSISRDTDTQYF. The CDR3 coding sequence is TGTGCCAGCAGCATTTCCAGGGATACAGATACGCAGTATTTT. The rearrangement links TRBV7-3 to TRBJ2-3; D possibly corresponds to TRBD1 (5 bases). Looked up from germline, CDR1 is SGHTA and CDR2 is FQGTGA. V lost 5 bases and J 3 bases, leaving 12 bases between the germline ends. The CDR3 spans 14 residues.

The rearrangement joins TRBV6-2 or TRBV6-3 to TRBJ2-1; D not certain. The V gene lost 0 bases and the J gene lost 3 bases, with 3 bases spanning the gap. The CDR3 sequence is 13 residues long. Germline CDR1 reads MNHEY; CDR2 reads SVGEGT. CDR3 region: CASSYSHYNEQFF. In nucleotides, the CDR3 is TGTGCCAGCAGTTACTCGCACTACAATGAGCAGTTCTTC.

The chain combines TRBV6-2 or TRBV6-3 with TRBJ2-1, with D unclear. Trimming cost V 6 bases and J 6 bases, with 15 bases left between them. Germline loops: CDR1 MNHEY, CDR2 SVGEGT. The CDR3 length is 14 residues. CDR3 sequence reads: CASRESPSGNEQFF. CDR3 DNA: TGTGCCAGCAGGGAGTCTCCGTCCGGCAATGAGCAGTTCTTC.

V gene TRBV20-1 combines with J gene TRBJ2-1, with 9 bases fitting TRBD2. CDR3 length: 14 residues. Germline V gene sequence: CDR1 DFQATT, CDR2 SNEGSKA (reference sequence). The J segment lost 6 bases and the V segment lost 6 bases, leaving 9 bases of the junction unmatched. DNA for the CDR3: TGCAGTGCCAAGGGGCTAGCGGGGAGCAATGAGCAGTTCTTC. The encoded protein is CSAKGLAGSNEQFF.

The chain couples TRBV3-1 to TRBJ2-5, with D possibly being TRBD1 (6 bases). Trimming left V 4 bases short and J 9 bases short, with 12 bases between. The CDR3 totals 12 residues. Germline V lookup: CDR1 LGHDT, CDR2 YNNKEL (reference sequence). The CDR3 loop is CASSPQGEAQYF. CDR3 in DNA: TGTGCCAGCAGCCCACAGGGTGAGGCCCAGTACTTC.

The chain carries TRBV12-3 or TRBV12-4 and TRBJ2-7, with 7 bases fitting TRBD1. V trimming: 0 bases; J trimming: 5 bases; junction bases outside the gene matches: 10. The CDR3 is made up of 16 amino acids. The CDR3 region has the DNA TGTGCCAGCAGTTTAGCGTCTCTACAGGGGCGGAACGAGCAGTACTTC. It yields the protein CASSLASLQGRNEQYF.

J is TRBJ1-5 and V is TRBV12-3 or TRBV12-4; D unresolved. This CDR3 is 15 amino acids long. V was shortened by 1 base and J by 0 bases, with 7 bases between the two germline ends. CDR3 DNA sequence: TGTGCCAGCAGTTTAGGCAAATCTAGCAATCAGCCCCAGCATTTT. It codes for CASSLGKSSNQPQHF.

The chain carries TRBV5-8 and TRBJ2-5, with TRBD2 matching over 10 bases. V lost 10 bases, J lost 2 bases, and 17 bases stayed unmatched. Germline CDR1 and CDR2: SGHTS and YDEGEE. The CDR3 spans 17 residues. CDR3 coding DNA: TGTGCCCATGCGGGTACTAGCGGGATCGGTAGGCAAGAGACCCAGTACTTC. It specifies CAHAGTSGIGRQETQYF.

This clonotype has just one count. This chain joins TRBV5-1 and TRBJ2-7; weak D call: TRBD2 (5 bases). V shed 4 bases and J shed 5 bases, with 10 bases lying between them. Germline-derived CDR1 and CDR2 are SGHRS and YFSETQ. There are 12 residues in the CDR3. Written as DNA, the CDR3 is TGCGCCAGCAGCCCTTGGGGAGACGAGCAGTACTTC. Its protein is CASSPWGDEQYF.

The gene calls are TRBV7-2 and TRBJ2-3, with TRBD2 matching over 9 bases. Germline CDR1 and CDR2: SGHTA and FQGNSA. V lost 5 bases to trimming and J lost 5 bases; unmatched junction nucleotides: 11. The CDR3 is 16 amino acids. In DNA form, the CDR3 reads TGTGCCAGCAGCCCCTCACTAGCGGGTTTAATAGATACGCAGTATTTT. Its protein is CASSPSLAGLIDTQYF.

V and J are TRBV3-1 and TRBJ2-2; a weak D match, TRBD1 (6 bases). Germline V CDR1 and CDR2: LGHDT, YNNKEL (reference sequence). Trimming shortened V by 0 bases and J by 5 bases, and 13 bases separated the two germline ends. The CDR3 has 16 residues. The CDR3 protein is CASSQDSGALTGELFF. The DNA for the CDR3 is TGTGCCAGCAGCCAAGATTCAGGGGCACTGACCGGGGAGCTGTTTTTT.

The rearrangement uses TRBV6-2 or TRBV6-3 and TRBJ2-1, with a tentative D call TRBD1 (6 bases). From germline, CDR1 is MNHEY and CDR2 SVGEGT. V lost 4 bases and J lost 4, with 14 bases in between. CDR3 size: 15 residues. As DNA, the CDR3 is TGTGCCAGCAGTTCCGACAGGCCCCTATACAATGAGCAGTTCTTC. Translated, it gives CASSSDRPLYNEQFF.

The chain carries TRBV5-5 and TRBJ2-7; D ambiguous. Germline CDR1 and CDR2: SGHKS and YYEKEE (reference sequence). The CDR3 consists of 14 residues. The V and J ends lost 0 bases and 4 bases respectively, with 11 bases between them. For the CDR3, the DNA is TGTGCCAGCAGCTTGGGGAGCCCCTCTTACGAGCAGTACTTC. It codes for CASSLGSPSYEQYF.

J is TRBJ2-3 and V is TRBV20-1; 12 nucleotides agree with TRBD2. This CDR3 region has 18 residues. J gave up 3 bases and V 0 bases, and 10 bases lay outside the gene matches. In germline, CDR1 is DFQATT, CDR2 SNEGSKA (reference sequence). CDR3: CSARDSASGGAQTDTQYF. In DNA, the CDR3 is TGCAGTGCTAGAGATTCGGCTAGCGGGGGGGCCCAAACAGATACGCAGTATTTT.